The T cell receptor beta chain under discussion was sequenced for a study of tumor and adjacent non-tumor tissue in lung cancer. Study-wide background: Patients comprised about a dozen adenocarcinoma, a couple of squamous cell carcinoma and 1 small cell lung cancer.

Turning to this clonotype: Antigen specificity is unknown. Germline and junction disagree at one end, which may indicate a read error.

TCRbeta libraries were built with three rounds of nested PCR, modified from ARM-PCR. A single record per CDR3 protein comes from TCRdb applying MiXCR to the multiplex PCR reads. The sample includes under 95,000 distinct CDR3 sequences, approximately 78% of them seen just once. Overall study results and limits: Tumor TCR diversity, when higher, was linked to shorter survival. Top 100 clones took a larger repertoire share in normal lung. Significantly higher TCR diversity was found in tumor than normal lung.

This CDR3 has 13 residues. The germline V gene has CDR1 SGHAT and CDR2 FQNNGV. This sample's RNA came from whole unsorted tissue. This non-tumor lung sample came from over 3 cm beyond the tumor edge. The source material was distant non-tumor lung tissue. V usage is TRBV11-2 and J usage is TRBJ2-5; 7 nucleotides match TRBD1. The clonotype comes from a man between 60 and 75 years old with non-small cell lung cancer. CDR3 residues: CASGDTGEEAQYF. Written as DNA, the CDR3 is TGTGCCAGCGGCGATACAGGGGAAGAGGCCCAGTACTTC. The variable domain in full, completed from reference TRBV11-2 and TRBJ2-5, reads EAGVAQSPRYKIIEKRQSVAFWCNPISGHATLYWYQQILGQGPKLLIQFQNNGVVDDSQLPKDRFSAERLKGVDSTLKIQPAKLEDSAVYLCASGDTGEEAQYFGPGTRLLVL.